The 27 T cell receptor beta chains listed next were all sequenced from one sample in a study of blood T cell repertoires in COVID-19. This table comes from immunoSEQ multiplex PCR, and its TCRdb copy is limited to in-frame clones, with some not included. The repertoire has 150,000 to 200,000 clones, about 86% of them found once; the top ten carry about 2.7%. The sample consisted of peripheral blood. These receptor sequences come from a human donor with acute or convalescent COVID-19. The donor label of this sample is uncertain.

Here the CDR3 reads CASRVQGGKFEAFF. CDR3 DNA sequence: TGTGCCAGCAGGGTACAGGGGGGGAAATTTGAAGCTTTCTTT. The rearrangement links TRBV2 to TRBJ1-1, with TRBD1 identical over 8 bases. V lost 6 bases to trimming and J lost 7 bases; unmatched junction nucleotides: 10. Germline values: CDR1 SNHLY, CDR2 FYNNEI. The CDR3 runs 14 residues.

The chain carries TRBV28 and TRBJ1-1; D unclear. From germline, CDR1 is MDHEN and CDR2 SYDVKM. This CDR3 comprises 12 residues. V dropped 5 bases and J dropped 9 bases, with 13 bases sitting between them. The CDR3 sequence: CASSPTTGKAFF. CDR3 coding DNA: TGTGCCAGCAGTCCAACGACGGGGAAAGCTTTCTTT.

This clone was detected only a few times. The genes are TRBV19 and TRBJ2-7; TRBD1 might be the D (5 bases). The CDR3 extends over 17 amino acids. Trimming left V 5 bases short and J 2 bases short, with 22 bases between. Germline CDR1 LNHDA, CDR2 SQIVND (reference sequence). CDR3: CASSDLSRAQGPYEQYF. CDR3 nucleotide sequence: TGTGCCAGTAGTGACCTTTCCAGGGCTCAAGGGCCCTACGAGCAGTACTTC. Variable domain in full (rest from reference TRBV19 and TRBJ2-7): DGGITQSPKYLFRKEGQNVTLSCEQNLNHDAMYWYRQDPGQGLRLIYYSQIVNDFQKGDIAEGYSVSREKKESFPLTVTSAQKNPTAFYLCASSDLSRAQGPYEQYFGPGTRLTVT.

This rearrangement joins TRBV29-1 to TRBJ2-3; a possible D gene is TRBD2 (5 bases). The V gene lost 5 bases and the J gene lost 6 bases, with 18 bases spanning the gap. The CDR3 is made up of 14 amino acids. Germline assignment: CDR1 SQVTM and CDR2 ANQGSEA. CDR3: CSVTWAAPGDTQYF. Written as DNA, the CDR3 is TGCAGCGTTACCTGGGCGGCCCCGGGGGATACGCAGTATTTT.

This chain joins TRBV28 and TRBJ1-2; 10 bases match TRBD1. The germline gives CDR1 MDHEN, CDR2 SYDVKM. J gave up 7 bases and V 7 bases, and 6 bases lay outside the gene matches. The CDR3 has 13 amino acids. CDR3 protein: CASISGTGVGYTF. CDR3 nucleotides: TGTGCCAGCATCTCCGGGACAGGGGTTGGCTACACCTTC.

This chain uses TRBV5-1 with TRBJ2-7; 7 bases match TRBD2. CDR1 is SGHRS, CDR2 YFSETQ, per germline. Trimming at V came to 2 bases and at J to 1 base, leaving 3 bases not matched to a gene. The CDR3 loop spans 14 amino acids. CDR3 sequence (DNA): TGCGCCAGCAGCTTAGCGGGGTTATCCTACGAGCAGTACTTC. It codes for CASSLAGLSYEQYF.

V gene TRBV19 combines with J gene TRBJ1-5; possibly TRBD1 for D (5 bases). The length of the CDR3 is 13 residues. Trimming stripped 9 bases from V and 7 bases from J, with 16 bases between. Germline V CDR1 and CDR2: LNHDA, SQIVND (reference sequence). This chain's CDR3 is CASGPGAGQPQHF. In DNA, the CDR3 is TGTGCCAGCGGCCCTGGGGCCGGACAGCCCCAGCATTTT.

The V gene is TRBV19, the J gene TRBJ2-5; possible D gene TRBD1, 5 bases. Germline values: CDR1 LNHDA, CDR2 SQIVND (reference sequence). V lost 2 bases to trimming and J lost 5 bases, with 12 bases between them. The CDR3 is made up of 14 amino acids. The CDR3: CASSIRQLMETQYF. CDR3 nucleotides: TGTGCCAGTAGTATACGACAGTTGATGGAGACCCAGTACTTC.

The gene calls are TRBV14 and TRBJ1-2, with TRBD1 matching 9 bases. The CDR3 extends over 15 amino acids. CDR1 and CDR2 from the germline V gene are SGHDN and FVKESK. V was clipped by 2 bases and J by 4 bases; unmatched bases: 5. CDR3 loop: CASSQPGTGSYGYTF. The CDR3 coding sequence is TGTGCCAGCAGCCAACCCGGGACAGGGTCCTATGGCTACACCTTC.

The chain uses TRBV5-6 and TRBJ2-3; D not resolved. The ends were cut back, 1 base at V and 0 bases at J, with 6 bases in the middle. Germline V gene data show CDR1 as SGHDT and CDR2 as YYEEEE. The CDR3 is 14 amino acids. The CDR3 loop is CASSLLVSTDTQYF. As DNA, the CDR3 is TGTGCCAGCAGCTTGCTCGTTAGCACAGATACGCAGTATTTT.

CDR3 nucleotide sequence: TGTGCCAGCAGCCAGGGACAGCTGAACACTGAAGCTTTCTTT. Encoded protein: CASSQGQLNTEAFF. The rearrangement joins TRBV27 to TRBJ1-1, with 7 nucleotides matching TRBD1. The V gene end was trimmed by 6 bases and the J gene end by 0 bases; junction bases not matched to a gene: 4. CDR1 and CDR2 from the germline V gene are MNHEY and SMNVEV (reference sequence). The CDR3 extends over 14 amino acids.

CDR3 residues: CASSSARDRLYNEQFF. DNA for the CDR3: TGTGCCAGCAGCTCAGCCCGGGACAGGCTCTACAATGAGCAGTTCTTC. The J gene is TRBJ2-1, the V gene TRBV11-2, with 8 bases lining up with TRBD1. Germline trimming cut 4 bases from V and 3 bases from J; bases unmatched to any gene: 8. The CDR3 sequence is 16 residues long. Germline CDR1 is SGHAT and CDR2 is FQNNGV. The variable domain in full, completed from reference TRBV11-2 and TRBJ2-1, reads EAGVAQSPRYKIIEKRQSVAFWCNPISGHATLYWYQQILGQGPKLLIQFQNNGVVDDSQLPKDRFSAERLKGVDSTLKIQPAKLEDSAVYLCASSSARDRLYNEQFFGPGTRLTVL.

As concerns this clone: Different DNA sequences within this sample yield the same CDR3. V and J are TRBV5-1 and TRBJ1-5; no reliable D call. The CDR3 loop spans 14 amino acids. Germline values: CDR1 SGHRS, CDR2 YFSETQ. Trimming removed 0 bases at V and 5 bases at J, with 9 bases between. Here the CDR3 DNA reads TGCGCCAGCAGCTTGGTCGGCGGAGATCAGCCCCAGCATTTT. Translated, it gives CASSLVGGDQPQHF.

This chain joins TRBV19 and TRBJ1-5, with unresolved D. The CDR3 is 12 residues long. Trimming stripped 4 bases from V and 9 bases from J, with 10 bases between. Germline V gives CDR1 LNHDA, CDR2 SQIVND (reference sequence). The CDR3 protein is CASSTGEGPQHF. CDR3 sequence (DNA): TGTGCCAGTAGTACCGGGGAGGGGCCCCAGCATTTT.

The chain combines TRBV5-1 with TRBJ2-3; D gene ambiguous. V lost 0 bases and J lost 1, with 12 bases in between. This CDR3 region has 16 residues. CDR1 is SGHRS and CDR2 is YFSETQ in the germline V gene. Here the CDR3 reads CASSLAETKGTDTQYF. The CDR3 DNA reads as TGCGCCAGCAGCTTGGCCGAAACTAAAGGCACAGATACGCAGTATTTT.

The CDR3 reads CSASWGPDQPQHF. The CDR3 bases are TGCAGTGCTAGTTGGGGCCCGGATCAGCCCCAGCATTTT. This chain links TRBV20-1 with TRBJ1-5; TRBD1 might be the D (5 bases). The V end lost 3 bases, the J end lost 5 bases, and 11 bases lay between the germline ends. CDR3 size: 13 residues. CDR1 DFQATT and CDR2 SNEGSKA come from the germline V gene (reference sequence).

The V call is TRBV10-2, the J call TRBJ1-6; D ambiguous. Germline loops: CDR1 WSHSY, CDR2 SAAADI. This CDR3 is built from 15 residues. V gave up 0 bases and J gave up 9 bases, with 12 bases separating them. The CDR3 loop is CASSESTAGVSPLHF. DNA of the CDR3: TGCGCCAGCAGTGAGTCGACGGCCGGGGTTTCACCCCTCCACTTT.

The CDR3 DNA reads as TGCGCCAGCAGTCCCTCAACTAATGAAAAACTGTTTTTT. It codes for CASSPSTNEKLFF. The V call is TRBV5-1, the J call TRBJ1-4, with D hard to call. Trimming left V 5 bases short and J 0 bases short, with 5 bases between. From germline, CDR1 is SGHRS and CDR2 YFSETQ. This CDR3 is 13 amino acids long.

The V gene is TRBV12-3 or TRBV12-4, the J gene TRBJ1-4; no clear D gene. V lost 5 bases to trimming and J lost 13 bases, with 17 bases between them. This CDR3 is 13 amino acids long. The CDR3 DNA reads TGTGCCAGCAGTCTCTCGGACGGGGAGGTACTGTTTTTT. Amino acids: CASSLSDGEVLFF.

The J gene is TRBJ1-4, the V gene TRBV5-5; no clear D gene. Germline V gene lookup returns CDR1 SGHKS and CDR2 YYEKEE (reference sequence). The V gene lost 1 base and the J gene lost 4 bases, with 8 bases spanning the gap. CDR3 size: 14 residues. In DNA form, the CDR3 reads TGTGCCAGCAGCTTGCGGAGTTTTAATGAAAAACTGTTTTTT. This sequence encodes CASSLRSFNEKLFF.

Details on this clone: The sample has other DNA sequences that encode this CDR3 too. The chain uses TRBV20-1 and TRBJ2-3, with D perhaps TRBD1 (5 bases). V lost 5 bases, J lost 2 bases, and 5 bases lay in between. Germline values: CDR1 DFQATT, CDR2 SNEGSKA (reference sequence). CDR3 length: 11 amino acids. The CDR3 DNA is TGCAGTGCTGGGGCCACAGATACGCAGTATTTT. This codes for CSAGATDTQYF.

The CDR3 DNA reads as TGCAGCGCCACCCCTCAGGGGGCCGCAGCTTTCTTT. As protein: CSATPQGAAAFF. V is TRBV29-1 and J is TRBJ1-1; 8 positions agree with TRBD1. The J segment lost 10 bases and the V segment lost 7 bases, leaving 11 bases of the junction unmatched. The length of the CDR3 is 12 residues. Germline values: CDR1 SQVTM, CDR2 ANQGSEA.

On this clone itself: Different DNA sequences within this sample yield the same CDR3. J is TRBJ2-3 and V is TRBV2, with TRBD2 identical over 12 bases. The CDR3 contains 15 residues. The V segment lost 6 bases and the J segment 1 base; nucleotides outside the gene matches: 2. Germline CDR1 reads SNHLY; CDR2 reads FYNNEI. CDR3 residues: CASSASGGGTDTQYF. The CDR3 DNA follows: TGTGCCAGCAGCGCTAGCGGGGGGGGCACAGATACGCAGTATTTT.

The V call is TRBV10-1, the J call TRBJ2-2, with 10 nucleotides matching TRBD2. Germline CDR1 reads WNHNN; CDR2 reads SYGVQD (reference sequence). The J segment lost 7 bases and the V segment lost 0 bases, leaving 11 bases of the junction unmatched. The CDR3 is 18 residues long. The CDR3 here is CASSESSAGGLVNGELFF. As DNA, the CDR3 is TGCGCCAGCAGTGAGTCATCAGCGGGGGGGCTGGTAAACGGGGAGCTGTTTTTT.

The chain recombines TRBV5-5 with TRBJ1-6, with D maybe TRBD1 (5 bases). The germline CDR1 and CDR2 sequences are SGHKS and YYEKEE (reference sequence). The CDR3 length is 15 residues. V lost 2 bases, J lost 8 bases, and 14 bases lay in between. The CDR3 here is CASSFDPGGDSPLHF. The CDR3 bases are TGTGCCAGCAGCTTCGATCCGGGGGGAGATTCACCCCTCCACTTT.

J is TRBJ2-5 and V is TRBV12-5; unclear D gene. The CDR3 runs 13 residues. Trimming shortened V by 7 bases and J by 1 base, and 10 bases separated the two germline ends. In germline, CDR1 is LGHNT, CDR2 FRNRAP. This CDR3 is CASAPLVQETQYF. DNA of the CDR3: TGTGCTAGTGCTCCCCTAGTCCAAGAGACCCAGTACTTC. Full variable domain (rest looked up from reference TRBV12-5 and TRBJ2-5): DARVTQTPRHKVTEMGQEVTMRCQPILGHNTVFWYRQTMMQGLELLAYFRNRAPLDDSGMPKDRFSAEMPDATLATLKIQPSEPRDSAVYFCASAPLVQETQYFGPGTRLLVL.

The V gene is TRBV11-1, the J gene TRBJ1-6, with TRBD1 matching 7 bases. V gave up 5 bases and J gave up 7 bases; unmatched junction bases: 5. The CDR3 has 14 amino acids. Germline V gene sequence: CDR1 SGHAT, CDR2 FQDESV (reference sequence). CDR3 sequence: CASSTDRVNSPLHF. The DNA of the CDR3 is TGTGCCAGCAGCACCGACAGGGTCAATTCACCCCTCCACTTT. Filled out from reference TRBV11-1 and TRBJ1-6, the complete variable domain reads EAEVAQSPRYKITEKSQAVAFWCDPISGHATLYWYRQILGQGPELLVQFQDESVVDDSQLPKDRFSAERLKGVDSTLKIQPAELGDSAMYLCASSTDRVNSPLHFGNGTRLTVT.